These 4 T cell receptor beta chains were sequenced from one sample in a study of T cells in localized non-small cell lung cancer. Assay: immunoSEQ multiplex PCR; the TCRdb copy retains only in-frame clones and omits some. The sample includes over 20,000 clones, about 93% of them seen just once. This specimen consisted of peripheral blood, obtained before any cancer treatment. The receptors originated from a woman aged 40 to 75 with stage I lung adenocarcinoma.

This clone was counted a few times. This chain uses TRBV19 with TRBJ1-2, with D perhaps TRBD1 (6 bases). The CDR3 consists of 15 residues. CDR1 LNHDA and CDR2 SQIVND come from the germline V gene (reference sequence). Between the trimmed V and J ends, which lost 4 bases and 4 bases, there was a span of 16 bases. The CDR3 DNA reads as TGTGCCAGTAGTAACGGGCAGGGGCTCGCCTATGGCTACACCTTC. This codes for CASSNGQGLAYGYTF.

The V call is TRBV6-5, the J call TRBJ2-2; D remains unclear. The CDR3 extends over 14 amino acids. Germline CDR1 is MNHEY and CDR2 is SVGAGI. With 1 base removed from V and 3 bases from J, the gap between germline ends came to 6 bases. The CDR3 loop is CASSYYQDTGELFF. The CDR3 DNA reads TGTGCCAGCAGTTACTATCAAGACACCGGGGAGCTGTTTTTT.

J is TRBJ2-7 and V is TRBV6-1, with unresolved D. Between the trimmed V and J ends, which lost 7 bases and 0 bases, there was a span of 16 bases. CDR1 is MNHNS, CDR2 SASEGT, per germline. The CDR3 covers 15 residues. Here the CDR3 DNA reads TGTGCCAGCATCGATGGGCAGCACTACTCCTACGAGCAGTACTTC. Its protein product is CASIDGQHYSYEQYF.

The genes are TRBV27 and TRBJ1-5; D is unresolved. Germline V gene data show CDR1 as MNHEY and CDR2 as SMNVEV (reference sequence). V shed 3 bases and J shed 1 base, with 4 bases lying between them. This CDR3 is built from 13 residues. The DNA of the CDR3 is TGTGCCAGCAGTTTTCTAAGCAATCAGCCCCAGCATTTT. Translated: CASSFLSNQPQHF.